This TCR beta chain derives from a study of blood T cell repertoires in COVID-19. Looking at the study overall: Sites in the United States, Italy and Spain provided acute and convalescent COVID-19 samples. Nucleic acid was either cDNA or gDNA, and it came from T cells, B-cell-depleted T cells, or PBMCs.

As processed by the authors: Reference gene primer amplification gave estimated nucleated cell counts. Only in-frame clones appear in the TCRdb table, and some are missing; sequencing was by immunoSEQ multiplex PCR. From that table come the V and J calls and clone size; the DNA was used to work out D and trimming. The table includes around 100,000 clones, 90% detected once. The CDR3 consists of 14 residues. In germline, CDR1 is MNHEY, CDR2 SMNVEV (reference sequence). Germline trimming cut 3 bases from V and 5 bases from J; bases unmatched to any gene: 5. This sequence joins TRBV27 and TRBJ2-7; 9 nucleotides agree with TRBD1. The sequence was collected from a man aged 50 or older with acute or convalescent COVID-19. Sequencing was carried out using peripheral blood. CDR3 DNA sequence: TGTGCCAGCAGTTTCGGGGACAGGGTGAACGAGCAGTACTTC. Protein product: CASSFGDRVNEQYF.